This record concerns one TCR beta chain sequence. The data were taken from a study of blood T cell repertoires in COVID-19. Background on the study: Acute and convalescent COVID-19 samples came from the United States, Italy and Spain. T cells, B-cell-depleted T cells, or PBMCs provided the cDNA or gDNA that served as material.

Germline V gene lookup returns CDR1 LGHNA and CDR2 YSLEER. V shed 4 bases, J shed 4 bases, and the junction held 11 bases outside the gene matches. The CDR3 covers 17 residues. Sequencing was performed with immunoSEQ multiplex PCR; in TCRdb, only in-frame clones are kept and a portion is missing. The table lists hundreds of thousands of clones, 87% of them singletons. J is TRBJ2-1 and V is TRBV4-3; TRBD2 aligns across 9 bases. This clonotype was sampled from a woman between 18 and 30 years old who had recovered from COVID-19. Sequencing used peripheral blood. CDR3 residues: CASSLSLSGRSYNEQFF. In nucleotides, the CDR3 is TGCGCCAGCAGCCTATCTCTTAGCGGGAGAAGTTACAATGAGCAGTTCTTC.